What follows are 3 T cell receptor beta chains derived from one specimen sequenced in a study of cytomegalovirus exposure and HLA in healthy donors. The PCR used 60 Vbeta and 13 Jbeta primers. TCRdb's copy holds only in-frame clones and misses some; the assay was immunoSEQ multiplex PCR. The sample yields more than 85,000 clones, roughly 76% seen once. The sequenced sample was PBMCs. These receptors came from a woman aged 45-59 years in good health and CMV-seropositive.

The V call is TRBV7-2, the J call TRBJ2-2, with 7 bases lining up with TRBD1. CDR3 size: 14 residues. Germline trimming cut 6 bases from V and 7 bases from J; bases unmatched to any gene: 8. Germline lookup yields CDR1 SGHTA and CDR2 FQGNSA. Written as DNA, the CDR3 is TGTGCCAGCAGAACCACAGGGGCTGGCGGGGAGCTGTTTTTT. Its translation is CASRTTGAGGELFF.

This clone was detected once. This chain links TRBV7-9 with TRBJ1-5; 7 positions agree with TRBD1. The CDR3 is 16 residues long. Germline V lookup: CDR1 SEHNR, CDR2 FQNEAQ (reference sequence). Trimming took 1 base from V and 4 from J; bases not matched to a gene: 7. Here the CDR3 reads CASSLVDRMGNQPQHF. For the CDR3, the DNA is TGTGCCAGCAGCTTAGTGGACAGGATGGGGAATCAGCCCCAGCATTTT.

The chain has TRBV6-1 and TRBJ2-7; no firm D call. V was pared by 6 bases and J by 0 bases, with 9 bases between. The CDR3 loop spans 13 amino acids. The germline gives CDR1 MNHNS, CDR2 SASEGT. CDR3 DNA sequence: TGTGCCAGCAGCACGGGTTACTCCTACGAGCAGTACTTC. The encoded protein is CASSTGYSYEQYF.